One sample yielded the 29 T cell receptor beta chains listed below, sequenced in a study of cytomegalovirus exposure and HLA in healthy donors. PCR amplification relied on 60 Vbeta primers (plus 13 Jbeta primers). Here immunoSEQ multiplex PCR was the method, and the copy in TCRdb shows in-frame clones only, minus some. The table shows 120,000 to 150,000 clones, with 60% to 80% occurring only once. Specimen: PBMCs. All receptors derive from a male donor in good health and CMV-seronegative.

The chain carries TRBV7-2 and TRBJ1-1; 10 nucleotides agree with TRBD1. With 5 bases clipped from V and 11 bases from J, the junction kept 5 bases outside the gene matches. The CDR3 is made up of 12 amino acids. Germline values: CDR1 SGHTA, CDR2 FQGNSA. The CDR3 sequence: CASSARTGGAFF. DNA of the CDR3: TGTGCCAGCAGCGCTAGGACAGGGGGGGCTTTCTTT.

The CDR3, as DNA: TGCGCCAGCAGCCAAGAGGCTGACAATGAGCAGTTCTTC. Translating gives CASSQEADNEQFF. The chain uses TRBV4-3 and TRBJ2-1; no firm D call. V lost 0 bases and J lost 5, with 5 bases in between. Germline assignment: CDR1 LGHNA and CDR2 YSLEER. The CDR3 consists of 13 residues.

CDR3 amino acids: CAWSAPLGTGDGYTF. In nucleotides, the CDR3 is TGTGCCTGGAGTGCCCCACTCGGGACAGGGGATGGCTACACCTTC. This sequence joins TRBV30 and TRBJ1-2, with 10 bases aligning to TRBD1. The junction had 8 bases not matched to a gene; V was cut back by 1 base and J by 6 bases. Per germline, CDR1 GTSNPN and CDR2 SVGIG (reference sequence). The CDR3 length is 15 residues. Using reference TRBV30 and TRBJ1-2 for the parts outside the CDR3, the full variable domain is SQTIHQWPATLVQPVGSPLSLECTVEGTSNPNLYWYRQAAGRGLQLLFYSVGIGQISSEVPQNLSASRPQDRQFILSSKKLLLSDSGFYLCAWSAPLGTGDGYTFGSGTRLTVV.

The chain carries TRBV7-5 and TRBJ2-1; the table's D call, TRBD2, has no DNA check behind it. TRBV7-5 is reported as a pseudogene. This CDR3 has 17 amino acids. As DNA, the CDR3 is TGTGCCAGAAGCCCCGCTCTCTCGGGAGGGAGATACAATGAGCAGTTCTTC. The encoded protein is CARSPALSGGRYNEQFF.

The gene calls are TRBV6-5 and TRBJ2-1, with 7 bases lining up with TRBD1. The trim removed 4 bases at V and 0 bases at J, leaving 3 bases unmatched. There are 15 residues in the CDR3. Germline-derived CDR1 and CDR2 are MNHEY and SVGAGI. The CDR3 nucleotides read TGTGCCAGCAGTTGGACAGGTAGCTCCTACAATGAGCAGTTCTTC. Protein sequence: CASSWTGSSYNEQFF.

The chain carries TRBV6-5 and TRBJ1-2, with D possibly being TRBD1 (5 bases). V was trimmed by 6 bases and J by 2 bases, leaving 13 bases between them. Germline CDR1 reads MNHEY; CDR2 reads SVGAGI. This CDR3 has 14 amino acids. This CDR3 is CASSNQGTNYGYTF. For the CDR3, the DNA is TGTGCCAGCAGCAATCAGGGAACCAACTATGGCTACACCTTC.

The chain has TRBV6-4 and TRBJ2-3, with D maybe TRBD1 (5 bases). The CDR3 length is 13 residues. V lost 6 bases and J lost 2, with 9 bases in between. Germline CDR1 reads MRHNA; CDR2 reads SNTAGT. The CDR3 region is CASSQTVTDTQYF. The CDR3 DNA follows: TGTGCCAGCAGCCAGACAGTCACAGATACGCAGTATTTT.

The chain has TRBV9 and TRBJ1-4, with 9 bases that match TRBD1. The junction had 15 bases not matched to a gene; V was cut back by 8 bases and J by 4 bases. Germline V CDR1 and CDR2: SGDLS, YYNGEE. The length of the CDR3 is 17 residues. In nucleotides, the CDR3 is TGTGCCAGGCTTTCGGGACAGGGCTTCGTTGGTAATGAAAAACTGTTTTTT. Translating gives CARLSGQGFVGNEKLFF.

The chain has TRBV7-8 and TRBJ1-3; 7 positions match TRBD1. The CDR3 length is 14 residues. Germline CDR1 reads SGHVS; CDR2 reads FQNEAQ. V was pared by 5 bases and J by 8 bases, with 9 bases of the junction left unmatched. CDR3 coding DNA: TGTGCCAGCAGCCCCGCCCCGACAGGGTACACCATATATTTT. Amino acid sequence: CASSPAPTGYTIYF.

This clone was detected a few times. The chain couples TRBV27 to TRBJ1-6; TRBD1 matches 7 bases. The CDR3 has 14 residues. Germline V CDR1 and CDR2: MNHEY, SMNVEV (reference sequence). Germline trimming cut 2 bases from V and 7 bases from J; bases unmatched to any gene: 2. The DNA for the CDR3 is TGTGCCAGCAGTTTACCAGGGGGAAATTCACCCCTCCACTTT. Protein sequence: CASSLPGGNSPLHF.

In nucleotides, the CDR3 is TGTGCCTGGTTCTGGGGGCATGGCTACACCTTC. Its translation is CAWFWGHGYTF. The V and J genes are TRBV30 and TRBJ1-2; tentative D call: TRBD1 (6 bases). The CDR3 covers 11 residues. Trimming removed 5 bases from V and 6 bases from J, with 10 bases in between. CDR1 and CDR2 from the germline V gene are GTSNPN and SVGIG (reference sequence).

Only a few counts were recorded for this clone. This chain joins TRBV6-1 and TRBJ1-1; TRBD1 agrees at 9 bases. The germline gives CDR1 MNHNS, CDR2 SASEGT. J was trimmed by 10 bases and V by 5 bases; bases with no gene match: 14. The length of the CDR3 is 15 residues. The CDR3 reads CASSLPGTGPGGAFF. The CDR3 coding sequence is TGTGCCAGCAGTCTCCCCGGGACAGGGCCTGGTGGAGCTTTCTTT.

This rearrangement joins TRBV27 to TRBJ2-6, with TRBD2 matching over 11 bases. This CDR3 contains 21 residues. V was clipped by 0 bases and J by 1 base; unmatched bases: 11. Germline loops: CDR1 MNHEY, CDR2 SMNVEV (reference sequence). CDR3 nucleotides: TGTGCCAGCAGTTTATCCATGTCAACTAGCGGGAGTTTTTCTGGGGCCAACGTCCTGACTTTC. Its translation is CASSLSMSTSGSFSGANVLTF.

V is TRBV9 and J is TRBJ2-1; a possible D gene is TRBD1 (7 bases). The CDR3 has 15 residues. V lost 4 bases to trimming and J lost 11 bases, with 22 bases between them. Germline CDR1 is SGDLS and CDR2 is YYNGEE. The CDR3 protein is CASSPRGDPLVQQFF. CDR3 coding DNA: TGTGCCAGCAGCCCCAGGGGGGACCCTCTCGTTCAGCAGTTCTTC.

The chain employs TRBV19 and TRBJ2-5; the match to TRBD2 covers 9 bases. This CDR3 spans 15 amino acids. V trimming: 5 bases; J trimming: 5 bases; junction bases outside the gene matches: 9. Germline assignment: CDR1 LNHDA and CDR2 SQIVND (reference sequence). The DNA for the CDR3 is TGTGCCAGTAGTGTTAGCGGGGGTGGTTGGGAGACCCAGTACTTC. Its translation is CASSVSGGGWETQYF.

This clone has a handful of counts. The gene calls are TRBV5-4 and TRBJ2-7; TRBD1 agrees at 8 bases. Germline CDR1 is SGHNT and CDR2 is YYREEE (reference sequence). V shed 4 bases, J shed 0 bases, and the junction held 3 bases outside the gene matches. CDR3 length: 14 residues. DNA for the CDR3: TGTGCCAGCAGCACGGGGACAGGCTCCTACGAGCAGTACTTC. Protein product: CASSTGTGSYEQYF.

The chain carries TRBV19 and TRBJ1-3; 7 nucleotides match TRBD1. Germline V gives CDR1 LNHDA, CDR2 SQIVND (reference sequence). The J segment lost 3 bases and the V segment lost 6 bases, leaving 2 bases of the junction unmatched. The CDR3 consists of 13 residues. The CDR3 reads CASSRGYGNTIYF. The CDR3 DNA sequence: TGTGCCAGTAGCAGGGGGTATGGAAACACCATATATTTT.

The V gene is TRBV29-1, the J gene TRBJ1-1; 10 bases are a match to TRBD1. CDR1 SQVTM and CDR2 ANQGSEA come from the germline V gene. This CDR3 is built from 14 residues. The ends lost 6 bases at V and 2 bases at J; junction bases unmatched: 6. The CDR3 DNA reads as TGCAGCGTCTACGGACAGGGGGGAAACACTGAAGCTTTCTTT. Translated, it gives CSVYGQGGNTEAFF.

This chain connects TRBV10-3 to TRBJ1-3; tentative D call: TRBD1 (5 bases). In germline, CDR1 is ENHRY, CDR2 SYGVKD. V dropped 5 bases and J dropped 3 bases, with 11 bases sitting between them. This CDR3 is built from 14 residues. CDR3 DNA sequence: TGTGCCATCAGTCCCCAGGGAGGTGGAAACACCATATATTTT. Translating it yields CAISPQGGGNTIYF.

V and J are TRBV4-3 and TRBJ1-2; TRBD1 matches 11 bases. The CDR3 runs 15 residues. With 4 bases clipped from V and 6 bases from J, the junction kept 7 bases outside the gene matches. Germline CDR1 LGHNA, CDR2 YSLEER. This CDR3 is CASSRTGGAWNGYTF. DNA for the CDR3: TGCGCCAGCAGCCGGACAGGGGGCGCGTGGAATGGCTACACCTTC.

The chain links TRBV7-9 to TRBJ1-1, with TRBD1 as a possible D gene (6 bases). This CDR3 spans 16 amino acids. V was clipped by 5 bases and J by 4 bases, with 20 bases between them. Germline V gene lookup returns CDR1 SEHNR and CDR2 FQNEAQ (reference sequence). The CDR3 spells CASSRRPPGEGTEAFF. CDR3 sequence (DNA): TGTGCCAGCAGCCGAAGACCCCCAGGGGAGGGCACTGAAGCTTTCTTT. Full variable domain (missing parts from reference TRBV7-9 and TRBJ1-1): DTGVSQNPRHKITKRGQNVTFRCDPISEHNRLYWYRQTLGQGPEFLTYFQNEAQLEKSRLLSDRFSAERPKGSFSTLEIQRTEQGDSAMYLCASSRRPPGEGTEAFFGQGTRLTVV.

J is TRBJ2-7 and V is TRBV11-3; D possibly corresponds to TRBD2 (5 bases). Germline values: CDR1 SGHNT, CDR2 YENEEA. The CDR3 length is 14 residues. With 3 bases removed from V and 0 bases from J, the gap between germline ends came to 9 bases. The CDR3 protein is CASSFTRSSYEQYF. The DNA for the CDR3 is TGTGCCAGCAGCTTCACTAGGAGCTCCTACGAGCAGTACTTC. The variable domain in full, completed from reference TRBV11-3 and TRBJ2-7, reads EAGVVQSPRYKIIEKKQPVAFWCNPISGHNTLYWYLQNLGQGPELLIRYENEEAVDDSQLPKDRFSAERLKGVDSTLKIQPAELGDSAVYLCASSFTRSSYEQYFGPGTRLTVT.

The CDR3 here is CASSYGGGASNEQFF. Written as DNA, the CDR3 is TGTGCCAGCAGTTACGGCGGGGGGGCAAGCAATGAGCAGTTCTTC. The chain couples TRBV6-6 to TRBJ2-1, with 9 nucleotides matching TRBD2. Germline V gene lookup returns CDR1 MNHNY and CDR2 SVGAGI (reference sequence). This CDR3 region has 15 residues. J was trimmed by 6 bases and V by 2 bases; bases with no gene match: 5.

The V gene is TRBV4-3, the J gene TRBJ1-2; no reliable D call. The V end was cut by 0 bases, the J end by 0 bases, with 5 bases between. The CDR3 sequence is 14 residues long. Germline CDR1 LGHNA, CDR2 YSLEER. CDR3 DNA sequence: TGCGCCAGCAGCCAAGATTCAACTAACTATGGCTACACCTTC. Its translation: CASSQDSTNYGYTF.

The chain couples TRBV9 to TRBJ2-5, with TRBD2 identical over 11 bases. Germline CDR1 reads SGDLS; CDR2 reads YYNGEE. V shed 4 bases and J 4 bases; nucleotides not matched to a gene: 3. CDR3 size: 14 residues. The CDR3 spells CASSPGTSGETQYF. The CDR3, as DNA: TGTGCCAGCAGCCCTGGGACTAGCGGAGAGACCCAGTACTTC.

V and J are TRBV7-2 and TRBJ2-7, with D perhaps matching TRBD1 (5 bases). The CDR3 covers 15 residues. Looked up from germline, CDR1 is SGHTA and CDR2 is FQGNSA. The ends were cut back, 5 bases at V and 7 bases at J, with 21 bases in the middle. The CDR3 loop reads CASSATALTIGEQYF. The DNA of the CDR3 is TGTGCCAGCAGCGCGACAGCCCTTACGATCGGGGAGCAGTACTTC.

The rearrangement links TRBV29-1 to TRBJ2-7; D is possibly TRBD2 (6 bases). The V end lost 7 bases, the J end lost 7 bases, and 20 bases lay between the germline ends. The germline V gene has CDR1 SQVTM and CDR2 ANQGSEA. The CDR3 is made up of 13 amino acids. CDR3 in amino acids: CSAVDRREEEQYF. CDR3 sequence (DNA): TGCAGCGCTGTGGACCGAAGGGAGGAAGAGCAGTACTTC.

The chain employs TRBV12-5 and TRBJ1-5; 7 bases line up with TRBD1. CDR1 is LGHNT, CDR2 FRNRAP, per germline. CDR3 length: 17 amino acids. V lost 2 bases, J lost 4 bases, and 11 bases stayed unmatched. The CDR3 region has the DNA TGTGCTAGTGGTTTGATGTCGTACAGGGGTAGGAATCAGCCCCAGCATTTT. This codes for CASGLMSYRGRNQPQHF.

This rearrangement joins TRBV11-2 to TRBJ2-7, with D tentatively TRBD1 (6 bases). Trimming pared 1 base from V and 3 bases from J, leaving 10 bases between. CDR1 is SGHAT and CDR2 is FQNNGV in the germline V gene. The CDR3 consists of 14 residues. The CDR3, as DNA: TGTGCCAGCAGCTTAGGGGGGCAGAGCTACGAGCAGTACTTC. It is translated as CASSLGGQSYEQYF.